The 30 T cell receptor beta chains in this list originate from one sample, sequenced in a study of blood T cell repertoires in COVID-19. The protocol was immunoSEQ multiplex PCR, while the TCRdb copy is restricted to in-frame clones and leaves out a portion. The sample yields just over 85,000 clones, roughly nine tenths seen once. Source material: peripheral blood. The receptors here all came from a man aged 50 or older with acute or convalescent COVID-19.

The chain has TRBV5-5 and TRBJ1-1, with 9 bases that match TRBD1. Germline V gene sequence: CDR1 SGHKS, CDR2 YYEKEE (reference sequence). The CDR3 runs to 16 residues. V was pared by 2 bases and J by 4 bases, with 9 bases of the junction left unmatched. In DNA, the CDR3 is TGTGCCAGCAGCTTTGGGACAGGGCTTCTAAGCACTGAAGCTTTCTTT. The encoded protein is CASSFGTGLLSTEAFF.

This clone has just one count. The CDR3: CASSQVTGNNQPQHF. CDR3 nucleotides: TGCGCCAGCAGCCAAGTTACAGGGAACAATCAGCCCCAGCATTTT. The rearrangement uses TRBV4-1 and TRBJ1-5, with D possibly being TRBD1 (6 bases). Trimming removed 1 base from V and 3 bases from J, with 10 bases in between. CDR1 and CDR2 from the germline V gene are MGHRA and YSYEKL. This CDR3 is built from 15 residues.

This chain links TRBV5-6 with TRBJ1-2; TRBD1 aligns across 7 bases. The V gene end was trimmed by 6 bases and the J gene end by 2 bases; junction bases not matched to a gene: 10. The germline gives CDR1 SGHDT, CDR2 YYEEEE. This CDR3 contains 15 residues. CDR3 protein: CASKPQGTSNYGYTF. CDR3 nucleotide sequence: TGTGCCAGCAAACCACAGGGGACCTCCAACTATGGCTACACCTTC.

The rearrangement joins TRBV7-8 to TRBJ2-7, with D perhaps matching TRBD1 (6 bases). In germline, CDR1 is SGHVS, CDR2 FQNEAQ. The CDR3 consists of 15 residues. V was pared by 3 bases and J by 8 bases, with 20 bases between. The CDR3 region is CASSFGTGWGKQQYF. CDR3 sequence (DNA): TGTGCCAGCAGCTTCGGAACAGGGTGGGGTAAGCAGCAGTACTTC.

The chain joins TRBV6-6 to TRBJ1-1; unclear D gene. Between the trimmed V and J ends, which lost 5 bases and 1 base, there was a span of 20 bases. The CDR3 sequence is 17 residues long. Germline CDR1 is MNHNY and CDR2 is SVGAGI (reference sequence). As DNA, the CDR3 is TGTGCCAGCAGTCCCGGAGGGCTGGGAGGGAAGAACACTGAAGCTTTCTTT. As protein: CASSPGGLGGKNTEAFF.

The chain couples TRBV28 to TRBJ2-1; TRBD1 aligns across 7 bases. From germline, CDR1 is MDHEN and CDR2 SYDVKM. Unmatched junction bases numbered 5, after V lost 4 bases and J lost 5 bases. This CDR3 spans 14 amino acids. The chain's CDR3 is CASSSGGVNNEQFF. In DNA form, the CDR3 reads TGTGCCAGCAGTTCAGGGGGAGTAAACAATGAGCAGTTCTTC.

This chain joins TRBV28 and TRBJ1-4; maybe TRBD1 (5 bases). V dropped 3 bases and J dropped 8 bases, with 7 bases sitting between them. Per the germline V gene, CDR1 is MDHEN and CDR2 is SYDVKM. The CDR3 loop spans 12 amino acids. CDR3 DNA: TGTGCCAGCAGTTTCGGGGGAGAAAAACTGTTTTTT. Translating gives CASSFGGEKLFF.

J is TRBJ1-5 and V is TRBV11-2, with D perhaps matching TRBD1 (5 bases). The V gene lost 1 base and the J gene lost 7 bases, with 11 bases spanning the gap. Per the germline V gene, CDR1 is SGHAT and CDR2 is FQNNGV. CDR3 length: 14 residues. The CDR3 loop reads CASSLGGREQPQHF. CDR3 coding DNA: TGTGCCAGCAGCTTAGGAGGCAGGGAACAGCCCCAGCATTTT.

The rearrangement joins TRBV7-9 to TRBJ2-3, with a tentative D call TRBD1 (6 bases). V was clipped by 2 bases and J by 9 bases, with 9 bases between them. CDR1 is SEHNR and CDR2 is FQNEAQ in the germline V gene (reference sequence). The CDR3 contains 12 residues. CDR3 in DNA: TGTGCCAGCAGCTTATTGGGGGCGACGCAGTATTTT. This encodes CASSLLGATQYF. Variable domain in full (rest from reference TRBV7-9 and TRBJ2-3): DTGVSQNPRHKITKRGQNVTFRCDPISEHNRLYWYRQTLGQGPEFLTYFQNEAQLEKSRLLSDRFSAERPKGSFSTLEIQRTEQGDSAMYLCASSLLGATQYFGPGTRLTVL.

For the CDR3, the DNA is TGTGCCAGCAGTGTCAAGGGGTATGGCTACACCTTC. Residues: CASSVKGYGYTF. The chain joins TRBV28 to TRBJ1-2; a possible D gene is TRBD1 (5 bases). Trimming removed 5 bases from V and 5 bases from J, with 9 bases in between. This CDR3 contains 12 residues. In germline, CDR1 is MDHEN, CDR2 SYDVKM.

This clone came up a few times. The chain joins TRBV18 to TRBJ1-1; a possible D gene is TRBD1 (5 bases). Germline V CDR1 and CDR2: KGHSH, LQKENI. Trimming took off 1 base at V and 11 bases at J, with 11 bases between the two ends. This CDR3 spans 12 amino acids. The CDR3 here is CASSPLGEEAFF. The CDR3 DNA sequence: TGTGCCAGCTCACCACTAGGGGAGGAGGCTTTCTTT. The complete variable domain, with remaining parts taken from reference TRBV18 and TRBJ1-1, reads NAGVMQNPRHLVRRRGQEARLRCSPMKGHSHVYWYRQLPEEGLKFMVYLQKENIIDESGMPKERFSAEFPKEGPSILRIQQVVRGDSAAYFCASSPLGEEAFFGQGTRLTVV.

The V call is TRBV19, the J call TRBJ1-1, with D unclear. Germline CDR1 LNHDA, CDR2 SQIVND (reference sequence). Trimming cost V 5 bases and J 4 bases, with 11 bases left between them. The CDR3 has 13 residues. The CDR3: CASSARRSTEAFF. The CDR3, as DNA: TGTGCCAGTAGTGCTCGGAGGAGCACTGAAGCTTTCTTT.

CDR3: CASSLAMGDEQFF. CDR3 sequence (DNA): TGTGCCAGCAGTTTAGCGATGGGAGATGAGCAGTTCTTC. J is TRBJ2-1 and V is TRBV12-3 or TRBV12-4; a weak D match, TRBD2 (5 bases). CDR3 size: 13 residues. V lost 0 bases, J lost 8 bases, and 8 bases lay in between.

This chain joins TRBV30 and TRBJ2-5; perhaps TRBD1 as D (6 bases). The length of the CDR3 is 14 residues. V gave up 3 bases and J gave up 7 bases, with 18 bases separating them. Germline CDR1 GTSNPN, CDR2 SVGIG (reference sequence). The CDR3 here is CAWSLGGKRGTQYF. CDR3 nucleotides: TGTGCCTGGAGCCTAGGGGGAAAGAGGGGGACCCAGTACTTC. Supplemented by reference TRBV30 and TRBJ2-5, the full variable domain reads SQTIHQWPATLVQPVGSPLSLECTVEGTSNPNLYWYRQAAGRGLQLLFYSVGIGQISSEVPQNLSASRPQDRQFILSSKKLLLSDSGFYLCAWSLGGKRGTQYFGPGTRLLVL.

This chain links TRBV24-1 with TRBJ1-4, with TRBD1 as a possible D gene (5 bases). V dropped 7 bases and J dropped 8 bases, with 13 bases sitting between them. CDR1 is KGHDR, CDR2 SFDVKD, per germline. This CDR3 has 13 residues. The CDR3 DNA reads TGTGCCACCAGCCGATTGGGGGGGGAAAAACTGTTTTTT. Translating gives CATSRLGGEKLFF.

This sequence joins TRBV5-6 and TRBJ2-2; tentative D call: TRBD2 (6 bases). The length of the CDR3 is 14 residues. Trimming removed 3 bases from V and 4 bases from J, with 10 bases in between. Germline CDR1 reads SGHDT; CDR2 reads YYEEEE. The CDR3 sequence is CASSWRGPTGELFF. In DNA, the CDR3 is TGTGCCAGCAGCTGGCGGGGTCCCACCGGGGAGCTGTTTTTT. The complete variable domain, with remaining parts taken from reference TRBV5-6 and TRBJ2-2, reads DAGVTQSPTHLIKTRGQQVTLRCSPKSGHDTVSWYQQALGQGPQFIFQYYEEEERQRGNFPDRFSGHQFPNYSSELNVNALLLGDSALYLCASSWRGPTGELFFGEGSRLTVL.

The chain has TRBV7-2 and TRBJ2-2, with TRBD1 matching over 10 bases. There are 14 residues in the CDR3. Germline values: CDR1 SGHTA, CDR2 FQGNSA. V was pared by 3 bases and J by 7 bases, with 2 bases of the junction left unmatched. CDR3 coding DNA: TGTGCCAGCAGCTTGGACAGGGGGAGCGGGGAGCTGTTTTTT. Translated, it gives CASSLDRGSGELFF.

The gene calls are TRBV3-1 (or the pseudogene TRBV3-2) and TRBJ1-6; 7 bases align to TRBD1. The CDR3 covers 15 residues. V was clipped by 6 bases and J by 0 bases; unmatched bases: 2. Germline V gene lookup returns CDR1 LGHDT and CDR2 YNNKEL (reference sequence). The CDR3 protein is CASRGQSSYNSPLHF. For the CDR3, the DNA is TGTGCCAGCAGGGGACAGAGCTCCTATAATTCACCCCTCCACTTT.

V gene TRBV14 combines with J gene TRBJ2-6, with D possibly being TRBD1 (6 bases). Trimming removed 4 bases from V and 12 bases from J, with 16 bases in between. This CDR3 comprises 14 residues. Germline values: CDR1 SGHDN, CDR2 FVKESK. Written as DNA, the CDR3 is TGTGCCAGCAGCCCCTTGGACAGCGAACGCGTCCTGACTTTC. Residues: CASSPLDSERVLTF.

The chain joins TRBV5-4 to TRBJ1-1; D may be TRBD1 (5 bases). V was trimmed by 4 bases and J by 8 bases, leaving 15 bases between them. Per germline, CDR1 SGHNT and CDR2 YYREEE (reference sequence). The CDR3 extends over 13 amino acids. The CDR3, as DNA: TGTGCCAGCAGCCCGACCGGGGGAAGAGAAGCTTTCTTT. As protein: CASSPTGGREAFF.

The V gene is TRBV2, the J gene TRBJ2-3, with D maybe TRBD1 (5 bases). Trimming shortened V by 6 bases and J by 4 bases, and 11 bases separated the two germline ends. This CDR3 is built from 13 residues. CDR1 and CDR2 from the germline V gene are SNHLY and FYNNEI. The CDR3 reads CASRSQGSDTQYF. In nucleotides, the CDR3 is TGTGCCAGCAGGTCTCAGGGCTCAGATACGCAGTATTTT.

The V gene is TRBV27, the J gene TRBJ1-2; 9 nucleotides align to TRBD1. This CDR3 is 13 amino acids long. With 3 bases clipped from V and 8 bases from J, the junction kept 4 bases outside the gene matches. CDR1 MNHEY and CDR2 SMNVEV come from the germline V gene (reference sequence). The CDR3 nucleotides read TGTGCCAGCAGTTTGTCAGGACAGGGGGGCTACACCTTC. This translates into CASSLSGQGGYTF.

This chain connects TRBV2 to TRBJ1-5, with D perhaps TRBD1 (6 bases). The CDR3 has 16 residues. Trimming took off 2 bases at V and 6 bases at J, with 17 bases between the two ends. The germline V gene encodes CDR1 SNHLY and CDR2 FYNNEI. CDR3 DNA sequence: TGTGCCAGCAGTGAACGGGCAGGGGCAGGCCGTCAGCCCCAGCATTTT. It specifies CASSERAGAGRQPQHF.

The chain couples TRBV9 to TRBJ2-5; the D gene is possibly TRBD1 (5 bases). Germline loops: CDR1 SGDLS, CDR2 YYNGEE. V lost 0 bases and J lost 3, with 9 bases in between. The CDR3 spans 14 residues. CDR3 in amino acids: CASSVGVGEETQYF. CDR3 sequence (DNA): TGTGCCAGCAGCGTAGGGGTAGGGGAAGAGACCCAGTACTTC.

This clone appeared a single time. This rearrangement joins TRBV3-1 (or the pseudogene TRBV3-2) to TRBJ2-4; 8 positions agree with TRBD1. The germline gives CDR1 LGHDT, CDR2 YNNKEL (reference sequence). The CDR3 is 18 amino acids. J was trimmed by 0 bases and V by 0 bases; bases with no gene match: 7. DNA for the CDR3: TGTGCCAGCAGCCAAGACGGGACAGGAACTATAGCCAAAAACATTCAGTACTTC. It is translated as CASSQDGTGTIAKNIQYF.

The chain is built from TRBV18 and TRBJ1-3; 8 bases line up with TRBD1. Germline CDR1 is KGHSH and CDR2 is LQKENI. The J segment lost 0 bases and the V segment lost 4 bases, leaving 8 bases of the junction unmatched. The CDR3 sequence is 17 residues long. CDR3 in amino acids: CASSRQGPTVSGNTIYF. Written as DNA, the CDR3 is TGTGCCAGCTCACGACAGGGGCCGACCGTCTCTGGAAACACCATATATTTT.

The chain combines TRBV4-2 with TRBJ1-2, with D perhaps TRBD1 (5 bases). V dropped 0 bases and J dropped 0 bases, with 14 bases sitting between them. Looked up from germline, CDR1 is LGHNA and CDR2 is YNFKEQ. CDR3 size: 17 residues. CDR3 in amino acids: CASSQDRVTAANYGYTF. The CDR3 DNA follows: TGTGCCAGCAGCCAAGATAGAGTGACAGCCGCTAACTATGGCTACACCTTC.

The rearrangement links TRBV6-1 to TRBJ2-1; the D is unclear. The V gene's germline CDR1 is MNHNS and CDR2 SASEGT. This CDR3 is 15 amino acids long. The V end was cut by 3 bases, the J end by 4 bases, with 13 bases between. The CDR3 protein is CASSEPGSAYNEQFF. DNA of the CDR3: TGTGCCAGCAGTGAGCCCGGGTCGGCTTACAATGAGCAGTTCTTC.

V usage is TRBV7-2 and J usage is TRBJ2-7; TRBD2 agrees at 7 bases. This CDR3 region has 13 residues. CDR1 and CDR2 from the germline V gene are SGHTA and FQGNSA. J gave up 7 bases and V 0 bases, and 3 bases lay outside the gene matches. In DNA form, the CDR3 reads TGTGCCAGCAGCTTAGCACTGCGGGGGGAGCAGTACTTC. This encodes CASSLALRGEQYF.

The chain couples TRBV14 to TRBJ1-5; D gene ambiguous. The CDR3 spans 13 residues. With 1 base removed from V and 4 bases from J, the gap between germline ends came to 5 bases. Germline V CDR1 and CDR2: SGHDN, FVKESK. CDR3 nucleotides: TGTGCCAGCAGCCAAGGAGGGAATCAGCCCCAGCATTTT. Its protein product is CASSQGGNQPQHF.